These 20 T cell receptor beta chains were all obtained from the same sample, sequenced in a study of cytomegalovirus exposure and HLA in healthy donors. The PCR was carried out with 60 Vbeta primers and 13 Jbeta primers. Sequencing was performed with immunoSEQ multiplex PCR; in TCRdb, only in-frame clones are kept and a portion is missing. The top ten hold around 3.6% of the sample, which has fewer than 40,000 clones, around 83% seen once. Sequencing was carried out using PBMCs. The receptors stem from a woman under 30 in good health and CMV-seronegative.

The V call is TRBV19, the J call TRBJ2-7; no firm D call. V lost 10 bases to trimming and J lost 1 base, with 11 bases between them. In germline, CDR1 is LNHDA, CDR2 SQIVND (reference sequence). This CDR3 comprises 12 residues. The CDR3 region has the DNA TGTGCCACTCAGACTGATTCCTACGAGCAGTACTTC. It translates to CATQTDSYEQYF.

A word on this clone: Distinct nucleotide sequences in the sample also encode this CDR3. V is TRBV23-1 and J is TRBJ1-1; D may be TRBD1 (5 bases). TRBV23-1 is filed as an ORF, its function uncertain. This CDR3 is built from 16 residues. Trimming removed 4 bases at V and 4 bases at J, with 19 bases between. The CDR3, as DNA: TGCGCCAGCAGTCGCCGGTGTGAGCAGGGATGCACTGAAGCTTTCTTT. Protein product: CASSRRCEQGCTEAFF.

The count of this clone is one. This chain joins TRBV9 and TRBJ2-3, with 15 bases lining up with TRBD2. Trimming at V came to 3 bases and at J to 6 bases, leaving 2 bases not matched to a gene. The CDR3 is 15 amino acids. Germline V gene lookup returns CDR1 SGDLS and CDR2 YYNGEE. CDR3: CASSAGTSGGDTQYF. CDR3 sequence (DNA): TGTGCCAGCAGCGCTGGGACTAGCGGGGGGGATACGCAGTATTTT.

The J gene is TRBJ2-5, the V gene TRBV6-5; D perhaps matches TRBD1 (6 bases). With 6 bases removed from V and 4 bases from J, the gap between germline ends came to 15 bases. Per the germline V gene, CDR1 is MNHEY and CDR2 is SVGAGI. The CDR3 is 14 amino acids. The CDR3 sequence: CASRAGETLETQYF. Here the CDR3 DNA reads TGTGCCAGCAGGGCAGGGGAAACTTTAGAGACCCAGTACTTC.

The gene calls are TRBV10-3 and TRBJ2-7, with a possible D match to TRBD1 (6 bases). CDR3 length: 14 amino acids. V gave up 8 bases and J gave up 5 bases, with 19 bases separating them. CDR1 and CDR2 from the germline V gene are ENHRY and SYGVKD. The CDR3 spells CAISPDSVLNEQYF. In DNA, the CDR3 is TGTGCCATCTCCCCGGACAGCGTGCTAAACGAGCAGTACTTC.

The V gene is TRBV18, the J gene TRBJ1-1; the D gene is possibly TRBD1 (6 bases). Germline CDR1 reads KGHSH; CDR2 reads LQKENI. V gave up 7 bases and J gave up 3 bases, with 12 bases separating them. The CDR3 covers 13 residues. For the CDR3, the DNA is TGTGCCAGCTTAGGGGGGGGAGACACTGAAGCTTTCTTT. This codes for CASLGGGDTEAFF.

The chain carries TRBV16 and TRBJ2-2; D is uncertain. Trimming pared 5 bases from V and 0 bases from J, leaving 10 bases between. The CDR3 runs to 15 residues. Germline CDR1 is KGHSY and CDR2 is FQNENV. The CDR3 DNA follows: TGTGCCAGCAGCGTATCGAGCACGAACACCGGGGAGCTGTTTTTT. Protein: CASSVSSTNTGELFF.

This clone was seen a handful of times. The chain is built from TRBV6-5 and TRBJ1-3; D is unresolved. Germline assignment: CDR1 MNHEY and CDR2 SVGAGI. The CDR3 covers 14 residues. Deletions cut 4 bases from V and 5 bases from J, with 12 bases between. The CDR3: CASSLEAERNTIYF. The CDR3 DNA sequence: TGTGCCAGCAGTTTAGAGGCGGAACGAAACACCATATATTTT.

CDR3 protein: CASRDPGAGTEAFF. In DNA form, the CDR3 reads TGTGCCAGCAGGGACCCAGGGGCAGGCACTGAAGCTTTCTTT. This rearrangement joins TRBV7-9 to TRBJ1-1; D perhaps matches TRBD1 (6 bases). The CDR3 totals 14 residues. Germline values: CDR1 SEHNR, CDR2 FQNEAQ (reference sequence). V dropped 6 bases and J dropped 4 bases, with 15 bases sitting between them.

This clone has just a few counts. The same CDR3 can be traced to other DNA sequences in this sample. This sequence joins TRBV30 and TRBJ2-7, with 9 bases that match TRBD1. V gave up 2 bases and J gave up 4 bases; unmatched junction bases: 3. The CDR3 sequence is 13 residues long. Per germline, CDR1 GTSNPN and CDR2 SVGIG (reference sequence). The CDR3 DNA is TGTGCCTGGAGTCTACAGGGGGCTTACGAGCAGTACTTC. Protein: CAWSLQGAYEQYF.

The V gene is TRBV5-6, the J gene TRBJ1-1; a possible D gene is TRBD1 (6 bases). The CDR3 length is 15 residues. CDR1 is SGHDT, CDR2 YYEEEE, per germline. V was cut by 2 bases and J by 3 bases, with 14 bases left in between. This CDR3 reads CASSLQQGRYTEAFF. For the CDR3, the DNA is TGTGCCAGCAGCTTACAACAGGGAAGGTACACTGAAGCTTTCTTT.

The V gene is TRBV7-9, the J gene TRBJ2-7; no definite D call. This CDR3 is built from 14 residues. The V gene's germline CDR1 is SEHNR and CDR2 FQNEAQ (reference sequence). Written as DNA, the CDR3 is TGTTTTTTTTTCAAGCAGAAGGCGGCATACGAGCAGTACTTC. It codes for CFFFKQKAAYEQYF.

The J gene is TRBJ2-7, the V gene TRBV5-6; D is ambiguous. The CDR3 length is 11 residues. From germline, CDR1 is SGHDT and CDR2 YYEEEE. Deletions cut 4 bases from V and 2 bases from J, with 4 bases between. The CDR3 DNA sequence: TGTGCCAGCAGCGCAGCCTACGAGCAGTACTTC. Its translation: CASSAAYEQYF.

This rearrangement joins TRBV5-5 to TRBJ1-1; D is possibly TRBD1 (5 bases). The length of the CDR3 is 14 residues. V was shortened by 3 bases and J by 0 bases, with 9 bases between the two germline ends. CDR1 is SGHKS, CDR2 YYEKEE, per germline (reference sequence). DNA of the CDR3: TGTGCCAGCAGCTCGGGGGTAATGAACACTGAAGCTTTCTTT. Encoded protein: CASSSGVMNTEAFF.

The J gene is TRBJ2-7, the V gene TRBV4-1; D is ambiguous. The CDR3 loop spans 14 amino acids. The germline gives CDR1 MGHRA, CDR2 YSYEKL. The ends were cut back, 0 bases at V and 3 bases at J, with 9 bases in the middle. This CDR3 is CASSQDRVYYEQYF. The CDR3 nucleotides read TGCGCCAGCAGCCAAGATCGCGTTTACTACGAGCAGTACTTC.

This chain connects TRBV14 to TRBJ2-2; D unresolved. With 4 bases removed from V and 2 bases from J, the gap between germline ends came to 8 bases. The CDR3 contains 14 residues. Per germline, CDR1 SGHDN and CDR2 FVKESK. The CDR3 DNA follows: TGTGCCAGCAGCCGCGTACTAAACACCGGGGAGCTGTTTTTT. Translated, it gives CASSRVLNTGELFF.

The genes are TRBV7-2 and TRBJ2-7, with TRBD2 identical over 7 bases. Trimming removed 1 base from V and 1 base from J; junction bases left unmatched: 4. CDR1 is SGHTA, CDR2 FQGNSA, per germline. The CDR3 is 15 amino acids. Written as DNA, the CDR3 is TGTGCCAGCAGCTTAGGCGGGAGTTCTTCCTACGAGCAGTACTTC. This encodes CASSLGGSSSYEQYF.

The rearrangement joins TRBV14 to TRBJ2-1, with D perhaps matching TRBD2 (5 bases). This CDR3 contains 14 residues. Between the trimmed V and J ends, which lost 4 bases and 8 bases, there was a span of 15 bases. The germline gives CDR1 SGHDN, CDR2 FVKESK. CDR3 sequence: CASSPSGGSDEQFF. In nucleotides, the CDR3 is TGTGCCAGCAGCCCATCAGGAGGAAGCGATGAGCAGTTCTTC.

This chain uses TRBV7-9 with TRBJ2-3; perhaps TRBD2 as D (5 bases). Deletions cut 7 bases from V and 2 bases from J, with 16 bases between. Germline CDR1 SEHNR, CDR2 FQNEAQ (reference sequence). The CDR3 loop spans 15 amino acids. CDR3 nucleotide sequence: TGTGCCAGCACCCCTTCAGCGGCGGTCACAGATACGCAGTATTTT. Protein: CASTPSAAVTDTQYF.

This clone has a handful of counts. The gene calls are TRBV4-3 and TRBJ2-6; perhaps TRBD1 as D (6 bases). V was pared by 3 bases and J by 0 bases, with 12 bases between. The germline V gene encodes CDR1 LGHNA and CDR2 YSLEER. CDR3 length: 17 residues. CDR3 DNA: TGCGCCAGCAGCCAGCCGGACAGCTACTCTGGGGCCAACGTCCTGACTTTC. This codes for CASSQPDSYSGANVLTF.